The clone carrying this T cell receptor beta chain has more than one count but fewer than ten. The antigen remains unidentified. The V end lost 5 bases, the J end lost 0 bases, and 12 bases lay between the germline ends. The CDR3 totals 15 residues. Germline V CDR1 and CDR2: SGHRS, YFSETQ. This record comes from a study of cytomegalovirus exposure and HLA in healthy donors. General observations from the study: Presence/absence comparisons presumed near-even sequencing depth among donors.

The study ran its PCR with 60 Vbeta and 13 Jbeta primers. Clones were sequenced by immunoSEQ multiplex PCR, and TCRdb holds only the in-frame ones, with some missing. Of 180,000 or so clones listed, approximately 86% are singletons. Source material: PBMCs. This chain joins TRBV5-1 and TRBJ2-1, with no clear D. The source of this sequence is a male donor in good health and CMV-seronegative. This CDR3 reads CASSLDPSSYNEQFF. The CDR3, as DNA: TGCGCCAGCAGTTTAGATCCAAGCTCCTACAATGAGCAGTTCTTC.